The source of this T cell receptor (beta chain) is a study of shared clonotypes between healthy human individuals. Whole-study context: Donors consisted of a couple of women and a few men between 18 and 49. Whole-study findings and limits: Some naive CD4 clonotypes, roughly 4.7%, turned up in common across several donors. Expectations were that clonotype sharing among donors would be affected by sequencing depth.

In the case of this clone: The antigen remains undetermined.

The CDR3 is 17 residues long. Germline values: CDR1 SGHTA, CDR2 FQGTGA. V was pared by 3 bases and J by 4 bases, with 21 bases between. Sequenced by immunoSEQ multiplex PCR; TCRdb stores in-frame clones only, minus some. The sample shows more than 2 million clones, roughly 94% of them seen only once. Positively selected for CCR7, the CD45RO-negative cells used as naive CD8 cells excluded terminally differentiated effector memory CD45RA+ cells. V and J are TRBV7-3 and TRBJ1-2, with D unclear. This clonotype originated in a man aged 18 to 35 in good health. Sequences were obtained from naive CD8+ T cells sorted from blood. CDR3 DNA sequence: TGTGCCAGCAGCTTCCACCGGGCCATCCTCTCCCCCTATGGCTACACCTTC. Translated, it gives CASSFHRAILSPYGYTF.